This T cell receptor (beta chain) comes out of a study of cytomegalovirus exposure and HLA in healthy donors. About the study: From donors who were HLA-typed, an early data release held 70 million to 90 million unique TCRs. Genetic ancestry analysis placed 81% of the 300 to 400 donors that were genotyped in the Caucasian-associated cluster.

On this clone: What it recognizes is unknown.

It was with 60 Vbeta and 13 Jbeta primers that the PCR ran. Sequenced by immunoSEQ multiplex PCR; TCRdb stores in-frame clones only, minus some. The table has under 120,000 clones, roughly 71% seen once. CDR1 and CDR2 from the germline V gene are GTSNPN and SVGIG (reference sequence). This CDR3 spans 11 amino acids. V lost 4 bases and J lost 5; bases outside the gene matches: 2. Study findings and constraints: V segments that were indistinguishable, TRBV6-2 and TRBV6-3 among them, were omitted from analysis. Productive status was seen about 90% or about 30% of the time for most TCR beta V segments in an earlier analysis.

The source of this sequence is a middle-aged man in good health and CMV-seropositive. Source material: PBMCs. The rearrangement joins TRBV30 to TRBJ2-7; TRBD1 matches 7 bases. As DNA, the CDR3 is TGTGCCTGGAACAGGGGCCACGAGCAGTACGTC. Translating gives CAWNRGHEQYV.